These 9 T cell receptor beta chains originate from one sample sequenced in a study of Graves' ophthalmopathy and Graves' hyperthyroidism. Amplifying from RNA transcripts, the study obtained TCR beta CDR3 regions. An initial RT-PCR round employing HTBI primers preceded a second-round multiplex PCR. TCRdb re-analysed the multiplex PCR reads in MiXCR, keeping a single row per CDR3 protein. There are hundreds of thousands of distinct CDR3 sequences in the sample; 35% to 50% occur only once, and more than 2.5% lies in the top ten. Sequencing input: peripheral blood. Receptor source: an adult man with Graves' ophthalmopathy.

This clonotype is a singleton in its sample. A much larger clone is a single base away; this may be a read error. The chain joins TRBV7-2 to TRBJ1-5; D gene unclear. The V and J ends lost 1 base and 7 bases respectively, with 8 bases between them. The length of the CDR3 is 13 residues. The V gene's germline CDR1 is SGHTA and CDR2 FQGNSA. The DNA for the CDR3 is TGTGCCAGCAGCTTAGGCGCGTTCCAGCCCCAGCATTTT. This sequence encodes CASSLGAFQPQHF.

V is TRBV25-1 and J is TRBJ1-2; no firm D call. This CDR3 region has 12 residues. The germline V gene has CDR1 MGHDK and CDR2 SYGVNS. The V gene lost 8 bases and the J gene lost 3 bases, with 10 bases spanning the gap. CDR3 sequence: CASGDDDYGYTF. CDR3 nucleotide sequence: TGTGCCAGCGGGGATGACGACTATGGCTACACCTTC.

The chain has TRBV20-1 and TRBJ2-7; weak D call: TRBD1 (6 bases). The CDR3 loop spans 13 amino acids. Trimming shortened V by 3 bases and J by 6 bases, and 15 bases separated the two germline ends. Germline-derived CDR1 and CDR2 are DFQATT and SNEGSKA (reference sequence). The CDR3 bases are TGCAGTGCTAGTGGGGGCGTTCCTGGCGAGCAGTACTTC. This translates into CSASGGVPGEQYF.

V is TRBV7-3 and J is TRBJ2-7; possible D gene TRBD1, 5 bases. Trimming cost V 11 bases and J 1 base, with 15 bases left between them. The CDR3 loop spans 13 amino acids. The germline V gene has CDR1 SGHTA and CDR2 FQGTGA. In DNA, the CDR3 is TGTGCCTGGAGTGTAGGGGATTCCTACGAGCAGTACTTC. Amino acid sequence: CAWSVGDSYEQYF.

The chain recombines TRBV10-3 with TRBJ2-5; 11 nucleotides agree with TRBD1. CDR1 ENHRY and CDR2 SYGVKD come from the germline V gene. V gave up 8 bases and J gave up 1 base; unmatched junction bases: 3. This CDR3 comprises 14 residues. CDR3 in amino acids: CAIGDRGGQETQYF. The DNA of the CDR3 is TGTGCCATCGGGGACAGGGGGGGCCAAGAGACCCAGTACTTC.

Notes on this clonotype: The junction shows a germline mismatch at one end, possibly a read error. The chain uses TRBV4-1 and TRBJ1-2, with TRBD1 matching over 8 bases. The CDR3 has 17 amino acids. Germline CDR1 and CDR2: MGHRA and YSYEKL. The CDR3 bases are TGTGCCAGCAGGCAAGTACCCGGGACAGGTCCTGGGTATGGCTACACCTTC. This codes for CASRQVPGTGPGYGYTF.

This clonotype was picked up many times. The chain combines TRBV20-1 with TRBJ1-3, with D uncertain. The CDR3 is 13 amino acids. Trimming took 0 bases from V and 3 from J, leaving 6 bases between them. CDR1 DFQATT and CDR2 SNEGSKA come from the germline V gene (reference sequence). The CDR3 bases are TGCAGTGCTAGAGAGGGCGGTGGAAACACCATATATTTT. It translates to CSAREGGGNTIYF.

This clonotype was counted only a few times. The chain has TRBV25-1 and TRBJ1-5; 8 nucleotides match TRBD1. The ends lost 1 base at V and 4 bases at J; junction bases unmatched: 12. The CDR3 extends over 18 amino acids. Per germline, CDR1 MGHDK and CDR2 SYGVNS. CDR3 coding DNA: TGTGCCAGCAGTGAATCCACATCCGCAGGGGGCGGGAATCAGCCCCAGCATTTT. As protein: CASSESTSAGGGNQPQHF.

This clonotype has ten or more counts. The CDR3 DNA sequence: TGTGCCAGCAGCCCCACCCTACGTGGCTACACCTTC. Protein sequence: CASSPTLRGYTF. The chain couples TRBV6-6 to TRBJ1-2; D unresolved. V was shortened by 6 bases and J by 7 bases, with 12 bases between the two germline ends. Germline CDR1 is MNHNY and CDR2 is SVGAGI (reference sequence). The CDR3 length is 12 residues.